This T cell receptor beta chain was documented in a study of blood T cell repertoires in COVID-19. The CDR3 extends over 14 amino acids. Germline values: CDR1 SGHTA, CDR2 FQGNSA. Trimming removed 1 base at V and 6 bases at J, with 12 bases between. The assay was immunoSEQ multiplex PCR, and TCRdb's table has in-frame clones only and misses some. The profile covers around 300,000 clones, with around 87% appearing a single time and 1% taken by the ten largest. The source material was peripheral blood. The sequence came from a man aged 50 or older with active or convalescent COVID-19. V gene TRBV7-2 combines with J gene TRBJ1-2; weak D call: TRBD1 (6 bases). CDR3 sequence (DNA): TGTGCCAGCAGCTTAGGGGCCAGGGGAGATGGCTACACCTTC. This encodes CASSLGARGDGYTF.